Listed here are 18 T cell receptor beta chains from one sample, sequenced in a study of T cell repertoires in cytomegalovirus infection. Antigens of these TCRs are unknown. TCRdb processed the reads anew with MiXCR; each CDR3 protein has one entry. Of some 800,000 distinct CDR3 sequences in the sample, 30% to 35% were seen once. Sample: cultured CD8+ T cells from PBMCs, taken from culture after CMV antigen stimulation. All receptors come from a human donor in good health (CMV status not recorded). Some clones in this sample may be carry-over from other donors' samples.

This chain uses TRBV5-8 with TRBJ2-7, with D maybe TRBD1 (5 bases). The CDR3 is 13 amino acids. The germline V gene has CDR1 SGHTS and CDR2 YDEGEE. V lost 1 base and J 5 bases, leaving 10 bases between the germline ends. CDR3 nucleotide sequence: TGTGCCAGCAGCTTGACAGGAATGAACGAGCAGTACTTC. As protein: CASSLTGMNEQYF. Supplemented by reference TRBV5-8 and TRBJ2-7, the full variable domain reads EAGVTQSPTHLIKTRGQQATLRCSPISGHTSVYWYQQALGLGLQFLLWYDEGEERNRGNFPPRFSGRQFPNYSSELNVNALELEDSALYLCASSLTGMNEQYFGPGTRLTVT.

The chain recombines TRBV11-2 with TRBJ2-5; D is unclear. Per the germline V gene, CDR1 is SGHAT and CDR2 is FQNNGV. Trimming took off 1 base at V and 4 bases at J, with 10 bases between the two ends. The CDR3 is 14 residues long. The CDR3 DNA follows: TGTGCCAGCAGCTTAGCGGGCCAACGAGAGACCCAGTACTTC. Translation: CASSLAGQRETQYF.

This chain connects TRBV12-3 or TRBV12-4 to TRBJ2-3; D is uncertain. The V gene lost 6 bases and the J gene lost 6 bases, with 13 bases spanning the gap. This CDR3 has 13 residues. The CDR3 nucleotides are TGTGCCAGCAGCCCCGAAACCCACGATACGCAGTATTTT. Its protein product is CASSPETHDTQYF.

This clonotype was seen many times. This chain links TRBV7-2 with TRBJ2-3; 8 bases align to TRBD2. Germline values: CDR1 SGHTA, CDR2 FQGNSA. This CDR3 contains 15 residues. V was clipped by 2 bases and J by 2 bases; unmatched bases: 3. The CDR3 loop reads CASSLSSGATDTQYF. The CDR3 DNA follows: TGTGCCAGCAGCTTAAGTAGCGGGGCCACAGATACGCAGTATTTT.

This clonotype turned up a few times. CDR3 residues: CASSWAGRLDYGYTF. In DNA form, the CDR3 reads TGTGCCAGCAGTTGGGCGGGACGGCTAGACTATGGCTACACCTTC. This chain uses TRBV27 with TRBJ1-2; tentative D call: TRBD1 (5 bases). Germline V gene data show CDR1 as MNHEY and CDR2 as SMNVEV (reference sequence). The CDR3 spans 15 residues. The V gene lost 4 bases and the J gene lost 3 bases, with 15 bases spanning the gap.

The chain has TRBV10-3 and TRBJ2-3; D is perhaps TRBD1 (5 bases). Germline CDR1 reads ENHRY; CDR2 reads SYGVKD. The CDR3 extends over 15 amino acids. Trimming took 3 bases from V and 1 from J, leaving 11 bases between them. CDR3 bases: TGTGCCATCAGTGAAACAGGCTCACGCACAGATACGCAGTATTTT. It encodes CAISETGSRTDTQYF.

Only a few counts were recorded for this clonotype. The rearrangement uses TRBV6-4 and TRBJ1-5; possibly TRBD1 for D (5 bases). V gave up 6 bases and J gave up 6 bases, with 18 bases separating them. Germline V gene data show CDR1 as MRHNA and CDR2 as SNTAGT. This CDR3 is built from 15 residues. CDR3 sequence: CASSPDPGPGQPQHF. The DNA of the CDR3 is TGTGCCAGCAGCCCGGATCCAGGGCCGGGTCAGCCCCAGCATTTT.

This clonotype appeared a few times. The V and J genes are TRBV6-6 and TRBJ1-4; D gene uncertain. The V gene's germline CDR1 is MNHNY and CDR2 SVGAGI (reference sequence). This CDR3 spans 13 amino acids. Trimming cost V 11 bases and J 7 bases, with 17 bases left between them. The CDR3 is CACRSHRGEKLFF. The CDR3 DNA reads as TGTGCCTGCCGCTCTCACCGCGGTGAAAAACTGTTTTTT.

The J gene is TRBJ2-2, the V gene TRBV12-3 or TRBV12-4; D is undetermined. V was shortened by 10 bases and J by 13 bases, with 16 bases between the two germline ends. The CDR3 runs to 11 residues. CDR3 in amino acids: CAIGPGEVLFF. The CDR3 coding sequence is TGTGCCATCGGGCCAGGCGAGGTGCTGTTTTTT.

There are many counts of this clonotype. The rearrangement uses TRBV7-6 and TRBJ1-1; the match to TRBD1 covers 8 bases. CDR3 length equals 14 residues. Unmatched junction bases numbered 8, after V lost 5 bases and J lost 6 bases. The germline V gene has CDR1 SGHVS and CDR2 FNYEAQ. Written as DNA, the CDR3 is TGTGCCAGCAGCGCACAGGGGGAGAGTTCTGAAGCTTTCTTT. Translated, it gives CASSAQGESSEAFF.

The gene calls are TRBV6-1 and TRBJ1-1; no definite D call. The CDR3 spans 16 residues. Germline CDR1 and CDR2: MNHNS and SASEGT. The V end lost 5 bases, the J end lost 2 bases, and 18 bases lay between the germline ends. The CDR3 sequence is CASSFTRRRDNTEAFF. The CDR3 DNA reads TGTGCCAGCAGTTTTACACGCCGGAGGGATAACACTGAAGCTTTCTTT.

The sample holds a few counts of this clonotype. The chain links TRBV12-3 or TRBV12-4 to TRBJ2-2; a possible D gene is TRBD2 (6 bases). Trimming cost V 4 bases and J 7 bases, with 13 bases left between them. This CDR3 region has 14 residues. CDR3 DNA sequence: TGTGCCAGCAGTTACGAACGGGAGTTCGGGGAGCTGTTTTTT. This encodes CASSYEREFGELFF.

On this clonotype itself: A read error may produce the germline difference seen at one junction end. The V call is TRBV6-5, the J call TRBJ1-5; D not resolved. The germline CDR1 and CDR2 sequences are MNHEY and SVGAGI. The CDR3 has 13 residues. CDR3 bases: TGTACCAGCAGTTACTATAGCAATCAGCCCCAGCATTTT. It yields the protein CTSSYYSNQPQHF.

This clonotype was found many times. The V gene is TRBV11-3, the J gene TRBJ1-1, with no clear D. There are 15 residues in the CDR3. Deletions cut 5 bases from V and 1 base from J, with 14 bases between. Looked up from germline, CDR1 is SGHNT and CDR2 is YENEEA. This chain's CDR3 is CASSQDPSTNTEAFF. CDR3 coding DNA: TGTGCCAGCAGCCAAGACCCCAGCACGAACACTGAAGCTTTCTTT. The whole variable domain, filled in from reference TRBV11-3 and TRBJ1-1, reads EAGVVQSPRYKIIEKKQPVAFWCNPISGHNTLYWYLQNLGQGPELLIRYENEEAVDDSQLPKDRFSAERLKGVDSTLKIQPAELGDSAVYLCASSQDPSTNTEAFFGQGTRLTVV.

This clonotype was detected only a few times. The chain couples TRBV12-5 to TRBJ2-5; 8 positions agree with TRBD1. The CDR3 contains 19 residues. J was trimmed by 1 base and V by 2 bases; bases with no gene match: 15. Germline V lookup: CDR1 LGHNT, CDR2 FRNRAP. This CDR3 is CASGLFLDRAYAGQETQYF. The CDR3 nucleotides are TGTGCTAGTGGTTTGTTTCTGGACAGGGCCTATGCGGGCCAAGAGACCCAGTACTTC.

The chain carries TRBV6-5 and TRBJ2-7, with D perhaps matching TRBD1 or TRBD2 (6 bases each). Looked up from germline, CDR1 is MNHEY and CDR2 is SVGAGI. V dropped 5 bases and J dropped 6 bases, with 23 bases sitting between them. This CDR3 comprises 16 residues. The CDR3: CASSPPRPGALSEQYV. The CDR3 nucleotides are TGTGCCAGCAGTCCCCCCCGTCCGGGGGCGCTGAGCGAGCAGTACGTC.

V is TRBV28 and J is TRBJ1-2; tentative D call: TRBD1 (6 bases). Germline V gene lookup returns CDR1 MDHEN and CDR2 SYDVKM. This CDR3 contains 13 residues. V lost 6 bases, J lost 8 bases, and 16 bases lay in between. The CDR3 spells CASRLQGEEGYTF. The DNA of the CDR3 is TGTGCCAGCAGGTTACAGGGAGAAGAAGGCTACACCTTC.

This rearrangement joins TRBV7-6 to TRBJ2-2; D uncertain. The germline V gene encodes CDR1 SGHVS and CDR2 FNYEAQ. This CDR3 is built from 16 residues. V was clipped by 2 bases and J by 0 bases, with 10 bases between them. This CDR3 is CASSLLAQANTGELFF. CDR3 DNA: TGTGCCAGCAGCTTATTAGCCCAGGCGAACACCGGGGAGCTGTTTTTT.